This T cell receptor beta chain was identified during a study of T cells after yellow fever vaccination. For the study at large: The SMART-Seq v4 Ultra Low Input method served to prepare the low-cell-number fractions.

TCRdb reanalysed the 5' RACE reads using MiXCR and keeps one entry per CDR3 protein. The repertoire holds under 80,000 distinct CDR3 sequences, with approximately 7% as singletons. At least ten counts were recorded for this clonotype. Sequencing used CD8+ T cells sorted from PBMCs, obtained 15 days after the yellow fever booster vaccination. This sequence originates from a man aged 25 to 40 who received the YFV17D yellow fever vaccine.

The chain's CDR3 is CASSVSYSPQPQHF. The CDR3 nucleotides are TGTGCCAGCAGTGTCAGTTATTCTCCTCAGCCCCAGCATTTT. This chain connects TRBV2 to TRBJ1-5; no definite D call. This CDR3 contains 14 residues. The germline gives CDR1 SNHLY, CDR2 FYNNEI. V was trimmed by 4 bases and J by 6 bases, leaving 13 bases between them.